These 21 T cell receptor beta chains were sequenced from one sample in a study of blood T cell repertoires in COVID-19. Repertoires were generated with immunoSEQ multiplex PCR, while TCRdb's copy carries only in-frame clones and drops some. In the table there are about 78,000 clones, 87% of which are singletons. The sequencing input was peripheral blood. The receptors come from an elderly woman with active or convalescent COVID-19.

The chain is built from TRBV28 and TRBJ2-4; possible D gene TRBD2, 6 bases. Germline lookup yields CDR1 MDHEN and CDR2 SYDVKM. CDR3 length equals 14 residues. V was pared by 6 bases and J by 5 bases, with 14 bases between. CDR3 nucleotide sequence: TGTGCCAGCAGCCCCGGAGGGCCCGAAAACATTCAGTACTTC. Encoded protein: CASSPGGPENIQYF.

V gene TRBV9 combines with J gene TRBJ1-1, with 7 positions matching TRBD1. V lost 0 bases to trimming and J lost 5 bases; unmatched junction nucleotides: 4. CDR3 size: 14 residues. Germline assignment: CDR1 SGDLS and CDR2 YYNGEE. The CDR3 bases are TGTGCCAGCAGCGTAGAACAGGGGAGGACTGAAGCTTTCTTT. Translation gives CASSVEQGRTEAFF.

The chain employs TRBV3-1 (or the pseudogene TRBV3-2) and TRBJ2-3; weak D call: TRBD2 (6 bases). This CDR3 is 15 amino acids long. The V gene lost 3 bases and the J gene lost 5 bases, with 15 bases spanning the gap. Germline loops: CDR1 LGHDT, CDR2 YNNKEL (reference sequence). The CDR3 DNA reads as TGTGCCAGCAGCCAGGCGGGGCCCCGGGGAGATACGCAGTATTTT. Translated, it gives CASSQAGPRGDTQYF.

J is TRBJ2-7 and V is TRBV10-3; 7 positions agree with TRBD2. J gave up 3 bases and V 0 bases, and 2 bases lay outside the gene matches. This CDR3 spans 14 amino acids. In germline, CDR1 is ENHRY, CDR2 SYGVKD. The DNA of the CDR3 is TGTGCCATCAGTGAGTCTGGGGGGGGCTACGAGCAGTACTTC. Its protein is CAISESGGGYEQYF.

This clone was observed a single time. V and J are TRBV5-1 and TRBJ2-7; D is unresolved. CDR1 and CDR2 from the germline V gene are SGHRS and YFSETQ. This CDR3 is 14 amino acids long. V was pared by 2 bases and J by 1 base, with 10 bases between. CDR3 DNA sequence: TGCGCCAGCAGCTTAAGGCTGACATCCTACGAGCAGTACTTC. Protein sequence: CASSLRLTSYEQYF.

V gene TRBV24-1 combines with J gene TRBJ2-3; 9 bases map to TRBD1. V dropped 4 bases and J dropped 1; count of bases not matched to a gene: 17. Germline assignment: CDR1 KGHDR and CDR2 SFDVKD. This CDR3 is built from 20 residues. The chain's CDR3 is CATSDSSGTGQLGGTDTQYF. The CDR3 DNA reads TGTGCCACCAGTGACTCCTCCGGGACAGGGCAACTTGGAGGCACAGATACGCAGTATTTT.

The chain recombines TRBV4-2 with TRBJ2-1; TRBD2 agrees at 7 bases. The V gene's germline CDR1 is LGHNA and CDR2 YNFKEQ. V was pared by 0 bases and J by 3 bases, with 5 bases of the junction left unmatched. The CDR3 contains 16 residues. The CDR3 DNA sequence: TGTGCCAGCAGCCAAGAGTTAGGGGAGGGCTACAATGAGCAGTTCTTC. It codes for CASSQELGEGYNEQFF.

The rearrangement links TRBV7-2 to TRBJ2-3, with TRBD2 matching 7 bases. With 2 bases clipped from V and 2 bases from J, the junction kept 10 bases outside the gene matches. The CDR3 consists of 17 residues. The germline gives CDR1 SGHTA, CDR2 FQGNSA. CDR3 protein: CASSLSALSGDTDTQYF. CDR3 bases: TGTGCCAGCAGCTTATCGGCTTTGAGCGGGGACACAGATACGCAGTATTTT. Full variable domain (missing parts from reference TRBV7-2 and TRBJ2-3): GAGVSQSPSNKVTEKGKDVELRCDPISGHTALYWYRQSLGQGLEFLIYFQGNSAPDKSGLPSDRFSAERTGGSVSTLTIQRTQQEDSAVYLCASSLSALSGDTDTQYFGPGTRLTVL.

CDR3 nucleotides: TGTGCCAGCAGCTTAGGGAGCGGGGGGGCGCAGTATTTT. It is translated as CASSLGSGGAQYF. The J gene is TRBJ2-3, the V gene TRBV11-2; 10 bases align to TRBD2. V lost 1 base to trimming and J lost 10 bases; unmatched junction nucleotides: 2. CDR1 SGHAT and CDR2 FQNNGV come from the germline V gene. This CDR3 is built from 13 residues. Full variable domain (rest looked up from reference TRBV11-2 and TRBJ2-3): EAGVAQSPRYKIIEKRQSVAFWCNPISGHATLYWYQQILGQGPKLLIQFQNNGVVDDSQLPKDRFSAERLKGVDSTLKIQPAKLEDSAVYLCASSLGSGGAQYFGPGTRLTVL.

The chain is built from TRBV6-2 or TRBV6-3 and TRBJ2-2; the D gene is possibly TRBD2 (5 bases). V lost 5 bases, J lost 3 bases, and 10 bases lay in between. Germline CDR1 MNHEY, CDR2 SVGEGT. This CDR3 spans 14 amino acids. The CDR3 DNA is TGTGCCAGCAGTCTCCGGCGGGACACCGGGGAGCTGTTTTTT. This encodes CASSLRRDTGELFF.

The chain joins TRBV3-1 (or the pseudogene TRBV3-2) to TRBJ2-5; D is perhaps TRBD2 (6 bases). This CDR3 is 14 amino acids long. Germline loops: CDR1 LGHDT, CDR2 YNNKEL (reference sequence). V lost 0 bases, J lost 9 bases, and 14 bases lay in between. In nucleotides, the CDR3 is TGTGCCAGCAGCCAAGAGACGCCTCCGGGGGCCCAGTACTTC. Translated, it gives CASSQETPPGAQYF.

This rearrangement joins TRBV7-2 to TRBJ2-4, with a tentative D call TRBD2 (5 bases). The CDR3 has 16 residues. The germline gives CDR1 SGHTA, CDR2 FQGNSA. The V and J ends lost 3 bases and 2 bases respectively, with 14 bases between them. The CDR3 loop reads CASSFRIALSKNIQYF. The CDR3 DNA follows: TGTGCCAGCAGCTTCAGAATAGCGTTGTCCAAAAACATTCAGTACTTC.

CDR3 nucleotide sequence: TGCGCCAGCAGCCCCCCCCCGGCGGGGGGGACAGATACGCAGTATTTT. Residues: CASSPPPAGGTDTQYF. This chain joins TRBV4-1 and TRBJ2-3; TRBD2 agrees at 9 bases. V lost 4 bases and J lost 3; bases outside the gene matches: 8. Looked up from germline, CDR1 is MGHRA and CDR2 is YSYEKL. CDR3 length equals 16 residues.

The CDR3 sequence: CASSARIGTVRYNEQFF. CDR3 nucleotide sequence: TGTGCCAGCAGCGCAAGGATTGGGACAGTCAGGTACAATGAGCAGTTCTTC. The chain employs TRBV9 and TRBJ2-1; TRBD1 aligns across 7 bases. Germline trimming cut 3 bases from V and 4 bases from J; bases unmatched to any gene: 13. CDR3 length: 17 amino acids. The germline gives CDR1 SGDLS, CDR2 YYNGEE. The full variable domain, completed using reference TRBV9 and TRBJ2-1, is DSGVTQTPKHLITATGQRVTLRCSPRSGDLSVYWYQQSLDQGLQFLIQYYNGEERAKGNILERFSAQQFPDLHSELNLSSLELGDSALYFCASSARIGTVRYNEQFFGPGTRLTVL.

The chain recombines TRBV6-5 with TRBJ2-2; 10 nucleotides align to TRBD1. The CDR3 length is 15 residues. The V gene's germline CDR1 is MNHEY and CDR2 SVGAGI. The J segment lost 5 bases and the V segment lost 7 bases, leaving 7 bases of the junction unmatched. For the CDR3, the DNA is TGTGCCAGCAAGACAGGGGGCGCAATAACCGGGGAGCTGTTTTTT. Its protein is CASKTGGAITGELFF.

The rearrangement uses TRBV6-5 and TRBJ1-6, with a tentative D call TRBD1 (6 bases). CDR1 and CDR2 (germline): MNHEY, SVGAGI. Trimming removed 7 bases from V and 10 bases from J, with 17 bases in between. There are 14 residues in the CDR3. CDR3 in amino acids: CASKGRAGASPLHF. CDR3 DNA: TGTGCCAGCAAAGGTAGAGCAGGGGCATCACCCCTCCACTTT.

The genes are TRBV30 and TRBJ1-2; D call uncertain. The CDR3 extends over 11 amino acids. The germline CDR1 and CDR2 sequences are GTSNPN and SVGIG (reference sequence). Trimming pared 0 bases from V and 8 bases from J, leaving 7 bases between. The CDR3 is CAWSVREGYTF. DNA for the CDR3: TGTGCCTGGAGTGTACGCGAGGGCTACACCTTC.

The genes are TRBV5-1 and TRBJ2-7; TRBD2 agrees at 13 bases. CDR3 length equals 15 residues. Trimming took 4 bases from V and 3 from J; bases not matched to a gene: 4. CDR1 SGHRS and CDR2 YFSETQ come from the germline V gene. This CDR3 reads CASSQGLAGLYEQYF. In DNA, the CDR3 is TGCGCCAGCAGCCAGGGACTAGCGGGGCTCTACGAGCAGTACTTC.

This clone has a handful of counts. The chain uses TRBV6-5 and TRBJ1-1, with unresolved D. V gave up 8 bases and J gave up 1 base, with 11 bases separating them. In germline, CDR1 is MNHEY, CDR2 SVGAGI. This CDR3 has 13 amino acids. This chain's CDR3 is CASLRRPNTEAFF. The DNA for the CDR3 is TGTGCCAGCCTCAGGCGACCGAACACTGAAGCTTTCTTT.

The CDR3 is CASSLVLLAGVRQYF. CDR3 DNA: TGTGCCAGCAGCTTAGTTCTACTAGCGGGAGTGAGGCAGTACTTC. V and J are TRBV7-2 and TRBJ2-7; 11 nucleotides match TRBD2. V gave up 1 base and J gave up 9 bases; unmatched junction bases: 8. CDR1 SGHTA and CDR2 FQGNSA come from the germline V gene. The CDR3 length is 15 residues.

V usage is TRBV5-1 and J usage is TRBJ2-1, with 7 bases that match TRBD1. The V and J ends lost 0 bases and 0 bases, in that order; junction bases with no gene match: 6. The CDR3 loop spans 17 amino acids. CDR1 is SGHRS and CDR2 is YFSETQ in the germline V gene. CDR3 DNA: TGCGCCAGCAGCTTGGTGGGACAGACCCTCTCCTACAATGAGCAGTTCTTC. Encoded protein: CASSLVGQTLSYNEQFF.